Sequencing of this TCR beta chain was carried out in a study of neoadjuvant nivolumab and ipilimumab in lung cancer. The CDR3 sequence is 11 residues long. Germline CDR1 reads SQVTM; CDR2 reads ANQGSEA. With 7 bases removed from V and 9 bases from J, the gap between germline ends came to 15 bases. Whole-study findings and limits: Compared with tumor-adjacent uninvolved lung, resected tumors showed greater richness and clonality.

For this clone: Its antigen is not known.

Libraries were prepared by immunoSEQ multiplex PCR; TCRdb keeps only in-frame clonotypes and omits some of them. The sample has 40,000 to 55,000 clones, around 89% seen once. The sequence was obtained from an adult with non-small cell lung cancer. Some clones in this sample may be carry-over from other donors' samples. The chain is built from TRBV29-1 and TRBJ1-1, with D possibly being TRBD1 (6 bases). Sample: blood, taken before neoadjuvant nivolumab, alone or with ipilimumab. This chain's CDR3 is CSGLTGLKAFF. CDR3 coding DNA: TGCAGCGGGCTAACAGGGTTAAAAGCTTTCTTT.